This note documents a single T cell receptor beta chain sequence. One entry per CDR3 protein results from TCRdb running MiXCR on the 5' RACE reads. The sample yields 150,000 or so distinct CDR3 sequences, 9.5% to 10% seen once. The CDR3 length is 16 residues. J lost 5 bases, V lost 4 bases, and 7 bases had no gene match. Germline V CDR1 and CDR2: LGHNA, YSLEER. The sample comes from a study of CD8 T cells in ankylosing spondylitis. The rearrangement joins TRBV4-3 to TRBJ2-2, with TRBD2 matching 10 bases. This receptor was identified in a female donor with ankylosing spondylitis or in good health (not recorded which). The source material was blood, either unsorted or a sorted T cell fraction (not recorded which). The DNA for the CDR3 is TGCGCCAGCAGCCCAAGAGGTAGCGGGAGGACCGGGGAGCTGTTTTTT. This codes for CASSPRGSGRTGELFF.